This T cell receptor (beta chain) was sequenced during a study of cytomegalovirus exposure and HLA in healthy donors (dated by TCRdb to 2015 to 2018). Background on the whole study: A later analysis indicated that the 110 or so validation repertoires were generated on the platform also employed for the 700 or so repertoires of the first cohort. The study aimed to test whether signatures of past pathogen exposure could be identified by cataloging public T cell receptors. In addition to the first cohort of around 670 subjects, a separate validation cohort of 120 different subjects was used. To predict cytomegalovirus infection status, the study brought together high-throughput TCR immunosequencing, statistical association of individual TCRs with disease status, and machine learning. General conclusions and limits of the study: All 120 or so repertoires were used to score co-occurrence in the validation cohort in a later analysis, because that analysis had no HLA typing for the cohort. The authors suggested that the approach could potentially be extended to other disease states and immunological phenotypes. In vitro tests confirmed that a few of the cytomegalovirus-associated TCR beta chains recognize cytomegalovirus antigens. The study gave a list of some 150 TCR beta chains associated with cytomegalovirus. A later analysis found that TCRs clustered in the first cohort also tended to co-occur in the 120 validation repertoires, with roughly 95% of cluster scores above 0. While some public TCRs were present in many individuals, most TCR sequences turned up only very rarely across donors. Cytomegalovirus status was reported to be diagnosed by the classifier with high specificity and sensitivity in both the original and validation cohorts.

The library was obtained by the immunoSEQ multiplex PCR assay. As for how the authors treated the data: A statistical classification framework was built for diagnosing cytomegalovirus status from the catalog of TCR beta chain sequences. TCRdb mirrors the immuneACCESS table, restricted to in-frame sequences. Some clones are absent from its copies; in checked studies, under half trace to an unresolved V gene, and the reason for the others is unknown. The D gene and trimming were derived from the DNA, and the V and J assignments and clone size from that table. The sample table lists some 150,000 clones, approximately 89% of them with a count of one. The ten largest clones represent about 0.75% of the sample. The CDR3 sequence holds 15 residues, the cysteine and phenylalanine included. Solely the CDR3 DNA is kept, with 45 bases framed from the first base. Relative to germline, V is 5 bases shorter and J is 1 base shorter, with 12 bases between their ends. CDR1 and CDR2 (SGHVS, FQNEAQ) derive from the germline V gene.

With respect to this clone: Its antigen is still unknown. Base qualities are not provided; no much larger clone lies one nucleotide away.

The donors belonged to the validation cohort of around 120 subjects, which was separate from the approximately 700-subject first cohort. Here the chain combines TRBV7-8 and TRBJ1-5; a tentative D call is TRBD1 (6 bases match). This TCR was recovered from a man between 18 and 29 years old in good health and CMV-seronegative. The sample comprised PBMCs. Read as DNA, the sequence is TGTGCCAGCAGCGCGACAGGAGCGAGCAATCAGCCCCAGCATTTT. Its protein product is CASSATGASNQPQHF.